What follows is one T cell receptor beta chain and its context. Antigen specificity is unknown. Trimming left V 3 bases short and J 1 base short, with 7 bases between. CDR1 WSHSY and CDR2 SAAADI come from the germline V gene. The CDR3 is 14 amino acids. One entry per CDR3 protein, called by TCRdb with MiXCR from the RT-PCR reads. The sample contains 500,000 to 600,000 distinct CDR3 sequences, approximately 7.1% of which appear only once. The data originate from a study of response to subunit inactivated influenza vaccine. The study's findings and limits: Each seasonal influenza vaccination recruits few new T cells, the authors suggested.

This material consisted of PBMCs from blood, taken around 25 months after vaccination. This clonotype was obtained from a man aged 45 to 75 who received an inactivated influenza vaccine. V usage is TRBV10-2 and J usage is TRBJ1-5; D is uncertain. CDR3 amino acids: CASSEGGSNQPQHF. The CDR3, as DNA: TGCGCCAGCAGTGAAGGTGGCAGCAATCAGCCCCAGCATTTT.